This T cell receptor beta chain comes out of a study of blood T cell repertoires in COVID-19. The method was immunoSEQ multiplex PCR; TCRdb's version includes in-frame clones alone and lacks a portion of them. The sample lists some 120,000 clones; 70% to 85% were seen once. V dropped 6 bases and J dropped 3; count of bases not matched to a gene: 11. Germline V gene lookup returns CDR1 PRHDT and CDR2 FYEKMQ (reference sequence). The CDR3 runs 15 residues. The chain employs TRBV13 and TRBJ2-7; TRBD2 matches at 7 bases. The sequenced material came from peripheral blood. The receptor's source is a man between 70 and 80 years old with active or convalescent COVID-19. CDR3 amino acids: CASSGSGIPFYEQYF. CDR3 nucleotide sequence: TGTGCCAGCAGTGGCAGCGGGATACCTTTCTACGAGCAGTACTTC. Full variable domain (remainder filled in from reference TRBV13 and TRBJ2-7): AAGVIQSPRHLIKEKRETATLKCYPIPRHDTVYWYQQGPGQDPQFLISFYEKMQSDKGSIPDRFSAQQFSDYHSELNMSSLELGDSALYFCASSGSGIPFYEQYFGPGTRLTVT.